Listed here is a single T cell receptor (beta chain). An end of the junction does not agree with germline; a read error may underlie this. The sample originates from a study of beta chain features in type 1 diabetes. Study overall: Examination covered around 100 million sorted cells spanning all samples.

Since all of the isolated RNA was reverse transcribed, expressed TCRB transcripts were what got sequenced. Using immunoSEQ multiplex PCR, the repertoire was profiled, and TCRdb retains in-frame clones only, with some absent. The table records 900,000 or so clones, around a sixth of them present only once. The germline V gene encodes CDR1 MDHEN and CDR2 SYDVKM. The CDR3 has 12 amino acids. Specimen: naive CD4+ T cells from blood. The rearrangement joins TRBV28 to TRBJ1-2; D may be TRBD1 (6 bases). This receptor was identified in a woman between 18 and 29 years old in good health. The CDR3 reads CASSDARQVPDF. DNA of the CDR3: TGTGCCAGCAGTGATGCCAGACAGGTCCCAGACTTC.